This T cell receptor (beta chain) was found in a study of cytomegalovirus exposure and HLA in healthy donors (dated 2017 in TCRdb). Background for the entire study: An earlier analysis of approximately 640 of the donors reported 250 to 300 Gb of sequence data and roughly 110 million unique TCR beta sequences from 190 million or so T cells. An earlier analysis of 587 of the donors applied high-throughput TCR beta sequencing to assess whether each TCR beta V gene segment acted as functional or pseudogenic. In a later analysis, previously published TCR beta repertoires from 666 donors were re-analyzed and high-resolution HLA genotyping was added so that TCR occurrence patterns could be studied. To predict cytomegalovirus infection status, the study combined high-throughput TCR immunosequencing, statistical association of individual TCRs with disease status, and machine learning. Typing coverage varied by locus: about 620-630 donors for A, B, C, DRB1 and DQB1; approximately 560 for DQA1; about 590 for DPA1; around 450 for DPB1. Roughly 5 DR-DQ haplotypes were handled as single units for association and clustering, since linkage in the cohort was strong. Approximately 300 gigabases of sequencing data and approximately 91 million unique TCR sequences made up an early release that covered approximately 650 HLA-typed donors. The T cell repertoires of under 750 subjects were profiled by immunosequencing and related to cytomegalovirus serostatus. Every repertoire in the discovery cohort had been generated on one and the same sequencing platform. Among some 400 genotyped donors of the cohort, an average of 235,054 unique TCR beta nucleotide sequences were sequenced per donor, roughly a sixth of them non-productive. HLA typing included class I and class II loci at four-digit resolution. Of the approximately 400 genotyped donors, approximately 80% fell in the genetic ancestry cluster associated with self-reported Caucasian donors. The later analysis used no new phenotypic data to find candidate immune exposures, relying instead on TCR beta sequences and their occurrence across donors. Genome-wide SNP genotypes for about 65% of the 666 donors were used in a later genetic analysis, which treated that subset as a discovery cohort. In addition to the first cohort of roughly 670 subjects, a separate validation cohort of 120 different subjects was used. Alongside the repertoire data, information on donor age, sex, ethnicity and CMV serostatus was compiled. The study aimed to test whether cataloging public T cell receptors could reveal signatures of past pathogen exposure.

The library relied on the immunoSEQ multiplex PCR assay. For the multiplex PCR, a mixture combining 60 forward primers for TCR Vbeta segments and 13 reverse primers for TCR Jbeta segments was used. The CDR3 region of rearranged TCR beta genes was amplified from genomic DNA with a multiplex PCR assay. Amplified TCR beta libraries were sequenced as 87-base-pair reads on the Illumina HiSeq System. In the authors' own workflow: A later analysis counted approximately 74 million unique TCR beta chains across the 666 repertoires, and roughly 11 million of these chains were shared by at least two donors. Raw reads were error-corrected and collapsed into unique sequences with a nearest-neighbor algorithm that merged closely related sequences to remove PCR and sequencing errors. To assign V, D and J gene segments, CDR3 sequences were aligned to IMGT reference sequences. Each retained sequence needed at least a six-nucleotide match to both a V gene segment and a J gene segment. A rearrangement counted as productive if the CDR3 had no stop codons and remained in frame with V and J, and every other rearrangement counted as non-productive. Following IMGT convention, CDR3 was defined as the stretch from the second conserved V-encoded cysteine to the conserved J-encoded phenylalanine. The earlier analysis of about 570 of the donors excluded any sequence lacking an unambiguous match to a single V gene segment. In an earlier analysis of some 590 of the donors, a V segment was called functional when productive rearrangements were above 56.7%, and segregating when the standard deviation between donors exceeded 5%. A statistical classification framework was built to diagnose cytomegalovirus status from the catalog of TCR beta chain sequences. In a later analysis, V and J genes were assigned by comparing TCR nucleotide sequences against IMGT/GENE-DB human TR gene sequences. In a later analysis, CDR3 sequences and most-parsimonious VDJ recombination scenarios were assigned using the TCRdist pipeline. A later analysis defined each TCR beta chain by its CDR3 amino acid sequence plus V-gene family, and excluded reads lacking a unique V-gene family. As a way to deal with suspected cross-contamination and a sequencing artifact, a later analysis dropped roughly 620 nucleotide sequences that were highly shared and had low generation probability. In a later analysis, a clonal expansion index for each public chain was calculated from normalized within-repertoire ranks of inferred template counts. Generation probabilities in a later analysis came from a VDJ recombination model fitted to out-of-frame rearrangements, and those results were checked against IGoR. In a later analysis, TCR-TCR, TCR-HLA and TCR-CMV co-occurrence was scored with hypergeometric tests, and a repertoire-size bias correction was applied to TCR pairs. In a later analysis, false discovery rates were estimated by permuting HLA or CMV assignments 20 times. In a later analysis, co-occurring TCRs were grouped using DBSCAN, and TCRdist sequence similarity was added for clustering within HLA-allele-positive subsets. Repertoires with fewer than 30,000 or more than 120,000 public chains, plus five repertoires with anomalous nucleotide sharing, were excluded from co-occurrence clustering. The clones in this table, taken by TCRdb from immuneACCESS, are in-frame only. Not every clone is retained; where verified, under half of the shortfall comes from an unresolved V gene, and the cause of the rest is unknown. D and trimming were read from the DNA, whereas the V and J calls and clone size are those reported in that table. The table for this sample lists under 200,000 clones; roughly 77% of them were counted only once. The ten largest clonotypes hold roughly 8.2% of the sample.

As for this clone: Its recognized antigen is unknown. The input lacks base qualities; no much larger clone sits a single base away.

The cohort consisted of 600 to 700 healthy bone marrow donors. At the time of sampling, all cohort members were nominally healthy, though unrecorded immune exposures were likely present. The donor tested CMV seropositive and was one of the 289 seropositive cohort members. A peripheral blood sample was provided by each donor, and peripheral blood mononuclear cells were used for TCR beta sequencing. The Qiagen DNeasy Blood Extraction Kit was used to extract genomic DNA from the blood cell samples. The study at large found these results: Correlated functional status among segregating V segments might reflect linkage disequilibrium, but an unknown experimental factor could not be ruled out. It was suggested by the authors that the approach could potentially be generalized to other disease states and immunological phenotypes. Strong co-occurrence of HLA alleles, especially DR and DQ, made assigning TCR associations to individual alleles difficult. This cohort had only TCR beta chains sequenced, and the lack of alpha or paired-chain data limited which features could be detected. In both the original and validation cohorts, the classifier was reported to diagnose cytomegalovirus status with high specificity and sensitivity. Because HLA typing was missing for some donors at each locus, association tests included only the typed subset. Compared with equally common non-associated chains, HLA-associated TCR beta chains in a later analysis were more clonally expanded and had lower generation probabilities. According to a later analysis, parvovirus B19, influenza, CMV and Epstein-Barr virus appeared linked to several top co-occurrence clusters. In vitro tests confirmed that a few of the cytomegalovirus-associated TCR beta chains recognize cytomegalovirus antigens. Broadly in line with IMGT annotations, most TCR beta V segments showed up in productive rearrangements about 87% or about 30% of the time in an earlier analysis of under 700 of the donors. A total of 150 to 200 TCR beta chains were listed by the study as associated with cytomegalovirus. According to a later genetic analysis, donors in an Asian-associated ancestry cluster had fewer N-insertions in productive TCRs than the approximately 700-donor mean. Over 15 rarely observed V segments, including chromosome 9 orphons, were excluded from the earlier analysis of just under 600 of the donors because counts were too low. A later genetic analysis associated a missense DCLRE1C variant with V-gene and J-gene trimming of TCR beta chains, and an independent cohort replicated the association. A later analysis associated roughly 17,000 TCR beta sequences with specific HLA alleles at a false discovery rate of 0.05. A further reported finding was that TCR beta sequences accurately predicted the HLA-A and HLA-B alleles for most subjects in the first cohort. Across donors, most TCR sequences were observed very rarely, whereas some public TCRs were present in many individuals. For the cohort, immune exposure information was limited to CMV serostatus. In a later analysis, most CMV-associated TCR beta chains were found to appear HLA-restricted, with HLA associations seemingly driven largely by CMV exposure. A cluster of highly shared sequence variants was judged likely to be a technical artifact of the sequencing pipeline. Roughly uniform sequencing depth across donors was assumed in presence/absence analyses, although this assumption may not hold. A later analysis found that TCR association rates varied across HLA loci, with DRB1 alleles showing the most associated TCRs and HLA-C alleles the fewest.

The sequencing sample was made of PBMCs. The TCR sequence derives from a woman in her thirties or forties in good health and CMV-seropositive.

The nucleotide sequence reads as follows: TGTGCCAGCAGTTTCCCGTTTGGGGGGGCTCAAAATCAGCCCCAGCATTTT. It specifies CASSFPFGGAQNQPQHF. This receptor chain uses TRBV28 and TRBJ1-5; TRBD1 is a possible D gene, resting on 6 matching bases. CDR1 MDHEN and CDR2 SYDVKM were looked up in the germline V gene. At the junction V is shortened by 3 bases and J by 4 bases, with 19 bases in between. Reading from cysteine to phenylalanine, the CDR3 counts 17 amino acids. CDR3 DNA only is kept here, 51 bases in frame from base 1.